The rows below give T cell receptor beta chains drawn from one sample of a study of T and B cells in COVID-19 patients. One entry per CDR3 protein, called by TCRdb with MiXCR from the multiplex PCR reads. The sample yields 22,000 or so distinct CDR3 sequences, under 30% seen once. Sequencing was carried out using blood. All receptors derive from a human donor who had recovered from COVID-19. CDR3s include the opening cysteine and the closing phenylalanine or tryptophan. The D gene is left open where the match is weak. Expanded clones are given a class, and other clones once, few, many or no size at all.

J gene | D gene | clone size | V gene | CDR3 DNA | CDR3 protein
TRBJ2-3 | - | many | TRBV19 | TGTGCCACTAACCACGGTATTTCGCCTTTCGATACGCAGTATTTT | CATNHGISPFDTQYF
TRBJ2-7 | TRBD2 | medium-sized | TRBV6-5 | TGTGCCAGCAGGTTCGGACTAGCGTCCTACGAGCAGTACTTC | CASRFGLASYEQYF
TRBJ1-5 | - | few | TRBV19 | TGTGCCAGTAGGGGGCCCTCAGAGAATCAGCCCCAGCATTTT | CASRGPSENQPQHF
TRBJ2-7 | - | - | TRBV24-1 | TGTGCCACCAGCCGACAGAATGGCGAGCAGTACTTC | CATSRQNGEQYF
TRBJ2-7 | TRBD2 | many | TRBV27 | TGTGCCAGCATTAAACTAGCGGGAGGCCACGAGCAGTACTTC | CASIKLAGGHEQYF
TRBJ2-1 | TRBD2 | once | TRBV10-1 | TGCGCCAGCAGTGATGTCGTCCAGCGGGAGCTGGGTGAGCAGTTCTTC | CASSDVVQRELGEQFF
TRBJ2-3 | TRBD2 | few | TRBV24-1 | TGTGCCACCAGTGATGAACTAGCGAATACGCAGTATTTT | CATSDELANTQYF
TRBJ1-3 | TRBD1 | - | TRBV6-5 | TGTGCCAGCAGCTCTTTGGGGACAGCTGGAAACACCATATATTTT | CASSSLGTAGNTIYF
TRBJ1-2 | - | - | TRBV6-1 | TGTGCCAGCAGTGAACGGAACTATGGCTACACCTTC | CASSERNYGYTF
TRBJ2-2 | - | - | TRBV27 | TGTGCCAGCAGGGGGGGGGGCGCGAACACCGGGGAGCTGTTTTTT | CASRGGGANTGELFF
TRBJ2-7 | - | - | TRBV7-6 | TGTGCCAGCAGCTTGGGACCAAGCTCCTACGAGCAGTACTTC | CASSLGPSSYEQYF
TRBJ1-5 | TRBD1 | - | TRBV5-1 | TGTGCCAGCAGCCACAGGGGGTATGATCAGCCCCAGCATTTT | CASSHRGYDQPQHF
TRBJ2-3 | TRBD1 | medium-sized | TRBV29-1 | TGCAGCGCCTCAGGGGGAAGCACAGATACGCAGTATTTT | CSASGGSTDTQYF
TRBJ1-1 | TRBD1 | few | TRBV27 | TGTGCCAGCAGTCGTGACAGGGGGTCCACTGAAGCTTTCTTT | CASSRDRGSTEAFF
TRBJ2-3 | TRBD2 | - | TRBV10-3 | TGTGCCATCAGTGAGCGTAAACTAGCGGGGGGGCTGAACACAGATACGCAGTATTTT | CAISERKLAGGLNTDTQYF
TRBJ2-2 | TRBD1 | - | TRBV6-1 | TGTGCCACCGAGGACAGGGGCCCGAACACCGGGGAGCTGTTTTTT | CATEDRGPNTGELFF
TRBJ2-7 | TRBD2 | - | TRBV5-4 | TGTGCCAGCAGCTTGCGGCTAGCGGGAGGTGACGAGCAGTACTTC | CASSLRLAGGDEQYF
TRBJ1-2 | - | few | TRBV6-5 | TGTGCCAGCAGTTTGGGGGTAGGGACCTATGGCTACACCTTC | CASSLGVGTYGYTF
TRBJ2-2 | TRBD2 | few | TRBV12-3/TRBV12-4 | TGTGCCAGCAGTCTCAGGGAGGGCACCGGGGAGCTGTTTTTT | CASSLREGTGELFF
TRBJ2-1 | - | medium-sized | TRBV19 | TGTGCCAGTTTGGCCTGGGGGACGGATGAGCAGTTCTTC | CASLAWGTDEQFF
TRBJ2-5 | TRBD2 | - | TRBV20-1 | TGCAGTGCCTTACTAGCGCCCGGGGGGGAGACCCAGTACTTC | CSALLAPGGETQYF
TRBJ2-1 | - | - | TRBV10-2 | TGCGCCAGCAGTGAACCGGTTATTTCCTACAATGAGCAGTTCTTC | CASSEPVISYNEQFF
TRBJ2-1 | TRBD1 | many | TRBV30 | TGTGCCTGGATTGCCTTACAGGGGATTGCCTACAATGAGCAGTTCTTC | CAWIALQGIAYNEQFF
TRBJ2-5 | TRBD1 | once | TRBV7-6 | TGTGCCAGCAGCCCCCGGACAGGGGAAACGGGGACCCAGTACTTC | CASSPRTGETGTQYF
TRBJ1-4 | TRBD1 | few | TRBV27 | TGTGCCAGCACCTTCTTGGACAGGAATGAAAAACTGTTTTTT | CASTFLDRNEKLFF
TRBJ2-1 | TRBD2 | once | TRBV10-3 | TGTGCCATCAGTGACCCCCGAGGCGGGAGAGGTTCCAATGAGCAGTTCTTC | CAISDPRGGRGSNEQFF
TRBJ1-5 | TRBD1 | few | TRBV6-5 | TGTGCCAGCACCCCAGGGGGCTTTGGCAATCAGCCCCAGCATTTT | CASTPGGFGNQPQHF
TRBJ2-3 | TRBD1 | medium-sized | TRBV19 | TGTGCCAGTAGTCTTCGACAGGGGGCAGATACGCAGTATTTT | CASSLRQGADTQYF
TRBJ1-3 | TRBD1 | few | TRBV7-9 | TGTGCCAGCAGCTCGACAGGGAGAAGTGGAAACACCATATATTTT | CASSSTGRSGNTIYF
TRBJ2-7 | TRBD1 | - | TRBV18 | TGTGCCAGCTCACTCCCGGGACAGCGGGAGCAGTACTTC | CASSLPGQREQYF
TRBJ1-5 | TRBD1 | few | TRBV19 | TGTGCCAGTACCTCAGGGGGGGGGAATCAGCCCCAGCATTTT | CASTSGGGNQPQHF
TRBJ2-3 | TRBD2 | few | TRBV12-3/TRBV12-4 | TGTGCCAGCAGCCTTGGGGCAGGGAGCGGGGGATCTAGCACAGATACGCAGTATTTT | CASSLGAGSGGSSTDTQYF
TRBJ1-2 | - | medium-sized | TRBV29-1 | TGCAGCGTTGAGCTGGGTCCTGACTATGGCTACACCTTC | CSVELGPDYGYTF
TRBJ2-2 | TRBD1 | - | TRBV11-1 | TGTGCCAGCAGCCTCGACAGGGAGAACACCGGGGAGCTGTTTTTT | CASSLDRENTGELFF
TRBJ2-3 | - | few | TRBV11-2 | TGTGCCAGCAGCTTAGACCGCACAGATACGCAGTATTTT | CASSLDRTDTQYF
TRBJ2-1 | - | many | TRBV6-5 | TGTGCCAGCAGTTCACGGGTCGATGAGCAGTTCTTC | CASSSRVDEQFF
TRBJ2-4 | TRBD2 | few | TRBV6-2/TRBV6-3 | TGTGCCAGCAGTTACTTCCCCGGGACTAGCGGGGTTCTAGCCAAAAACATTCAGTACTTC | CASSYFPGTSGVLAKNIQYF
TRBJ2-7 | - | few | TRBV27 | TGTGCCAGCAGTTTATCCCGACAGGCCTACGAGCAGTACTTC | CASSLSRQAYEQYF
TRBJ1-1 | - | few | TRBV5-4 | TGTGCCAGCAGCTTGTATAACACTGAAGCTTTCTTT | CASSLYNTEAFF
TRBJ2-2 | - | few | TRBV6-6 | TGTGCCACGGTCAATTTGGGTTATACCGGGGAGCTGTTTTTT | CATVNLGYTGELFF
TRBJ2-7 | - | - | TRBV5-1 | TGCGCCAGCAGCTATGGGGAGCCTAGCTCCTACGAGCAGTACTTC | CASSYGEPSSYEQYF
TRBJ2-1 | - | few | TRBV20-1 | TGCAGTGCTAGAAAGATCGATGAGCAGTTCTTC | CSARKIDEQFF